This section outlines one TCR beta chain sequence together with its context. This sample is drawn from a study of blood T cell repertoires in COVID-19. Study-wide background: Whether acute or convalescent, the COVID-19 samples came from the United States, Italy and Spain.

The CDR3 is 15 amino acids. The V and J ends lost 2 bases and 5 bases respectively, with 15 bases between them. Germline values: CDR1 MGHDK, CDR2 SYGVNS. Libraries were prepared by immunoSEQ multiplex PCR; TCRdb keeps only in-frame clonotypes and omits some of them. The sample shows a few hundred thousand clones, approximately 92% of them seen only once. The chain couples TRBV25-1 to TRBJ2-5; a possible D gene is TRBD2 (5 bases). This TCR derives from a woman in her forties who had recovered from COVID-19. Sequences were obtained from peripheral blood. The chain's CDR3 is CASSEGIGGGETQYF. In DNA form, the CDR3 reads TGTGCCAGCAGTGAAGGAATAGGAGGTGGGGAGACCCAGTACTTC.